The 21 T cell receptor beta chains in this list originate from one sample, sequenced in a study of blood T cell repertoires in COVID-19. Libraries were prepared by immunoSEQ multiplex PCR; TCRdb keeps only in-frame clonotypes and omits some of them. The sample has about 260,000 clones, about 90% seen once. The sample taken for sequencing was peripheral blood. Every receptor here comes from a woman in her 40s who had recovered from COVID-19.

The genes are TRBV6-2 or TRBV6-3 and TRBJ1-1; D uncertain. Trimming left V 5 bases short and J 1 base short, with 5 bases between. Germline values: CDR1 MNHEY, CDR2 SVGEGT. CDR3 length: 12 amino acids. The CDR3 protein is CASSAWNTEAFF. The CDR3 DNA sequence: TGTGCCAGCAGTGCGTGGAACACTGAAGCTTTCTTT.

The chain's CDR3 is CASRRDPQETQYF. Written as DNA, the CDR3 is TGTGCCAGCAGGCGGGACCCCCAAGAGACCCAGTACTTC. This sequence joins TRBV2 and TRBJ2-5, with a tentative D call TRBD2 (6 bases). V was clipped by 6 bases and J by 1 base, with 9 bases between them. Germline V gene data show CDR1 as SNHLY and CDR2 as FYNNEI. This CDR3 comprises 13 residues.

The gene calls are TRBV4-3 and TRBJ1-4; D is ambiguous. Germline CDR1 LGHNA, CDR2 YSLEER. CDR3 length equals 16 residues. V was trimmed by 0 bases and J by 3 bases, leaving 11 bases between them. The CDR3 reads CASSQETPSANEKLFF. Written as DNA, the CDR3 is TGCGCCAGCAGCCAAGAAACCCCATCGGCTAATGAAAAACTGTTTTTT.

This chain connects TRBV5-4 to TRBJ1-2, with D uncertain. Per germline, CDR1 SGHNT and CDR2 YYREEE (reference sequence). This CDR3 is 13 amino acids long. V was cut by 0 bases and J by 4 bases, with 7 bases left in between. The chain's CDR3 is CASSLAESYGYTF. The DNA of the CDR3 is TGTGCCAGCAGCTTGGCTGAGTCCTATGGCTACACCTTC.

In this sample, this clone turned up once. J is TRBJ1-1 and V is TRBV6-5, with D uncertain. V was shortened by 0 bases and J by 1 base, with 9 bases between the two germline ends. CDR3 length: 15 residues. Germline assignment: CDR1 MNHEY and CDR2 SVGAGI. In DNA form, the CDR3 reads TGTGCCAGCAGTTACTCGGAGGGTTGGAACACTGAAGCTTTCTTT. The encoded protein is CASSYSEGWNTEAFF.

J is TRBJ1-4 and V is TRBV20-1; 7 bases agree with TRBD1. The V and J ends lost 3 bases and 4 bases, in that order; junction bases with no gene match: 8. CDR1 and CDR2 from the germline V gene are DFQATT and SNEGSKA (reference sequence). This CDR3 has 15 residues. CDR3 sequence: CSASGPGQHNEKLFF. The CDR3 DNA sequence: TGCAGTGCTAGTGGGCCGGGACAGCATAATGAAAAACTGTTTTTT.

V is TRBV9 and J is TRBJ2-3, with D hard to call. This CDR3 has 13 residues. The V and J ends lost 4 bases and 1 base respectively, with 7 bases between them. Per the germline V gene, CDR1 is SGDLS and CDR2 is YYNGEE. As DNA, the CDR3 is TGTGCCAGCAGCATCCGGGGCACAGATACGCAGTATTTT. The encoded protein is CASSIRGTDTQYF.

The rearrangement uses TRBV6-5 and TRBJ1-1; D is uncertain. V lost 7 bases, J lost 4 bases, and 16 bases lay in between. This CDR3 region has 14 residues. CDR1 is MNHEY, CDR2 SVGAGI, per germline. The CDR3 loop is CASTPIVRSTEAFF. CDR3 bases: TGTGCCAGCACCCCAATAGTTCGAAGCACTGAAGCTTTCTTT.

This clone came up once. The V and J genes are TRBV7-2 and TRBJ1-2, with a weak D call TRBD1 (6 bases). The germline V gene has CDR1 SGHTA and CDR2 FQGNSA. Trimming left V 5 bases short and J 4 bases short, with 17 bases between. The CDR3 extends over 15 amino acids. This CDR3 reads CASSTGGSGVYGYTF. As DNA, the CDR3 is TGTGCCAGCAGCACGGGGGGCTCCGGGGTCTATGGCTACACCTTC.

The chain recombines TRBV9 with TRBJ1-5; no clear D gene. The CDR3 sequence is 14 residues long. Germline V gene lookup returns CDR1 SGDLS and CDR2 YYNGEE. The ends were cut back, 0 bases at V and 9 bases at J, with 13 bases in the middle. The DNA of the CDR3 is TGTGCCAGCAGCGTAGTGGCGGACGCGGGGCCCCAGCATTTT. Protein product: CASSVVADAGPQHF.

The rearrangement links TRBV27 to TRBJ1-2; D is perhaps TRBD1 (6 bases). V was cut by 5 bases and J by 4 bases, with 14 bases left in between. The CDR3 runs to 14 residues. The germline CDR1 and CDR2 sequences are MNHEY and SMNVEV (reference sequence). The CDR3 nucleotides are TGTGCCAGCAGTACCTTTGGGACACCCTATGGCTACACCTTC. Amino acid sequence: CASSTFGTPYGYTF.

As concerns this clone: An end of the junction differs from the germline gene, which may be a read error. The rearrangement joins TRBV15 to TRBJ1-2, with 7 bases identical to TRBD1. Germline V gene sequence: CDR1 LNHNV, CDR2 YYDKDF (reference sequence). The CDR3 is 16 amino acids. CDR3 bases: TGTGCCACCAGCCCAGGCGTCAACAGGGGTAACTATGACTACACCTTC. Translating gives CATSPGVNRGNYDYTF.

This chain links TRBV6-5 with TRBJ1-1; D is ambiguous. Germline loops: CDR1 MNHEY, CDR2 SVGAGI. The ends were cut back, 8 bases at V and 0 bases at J, with 10 bases in the middle. This CDR3 is built from 13 residues. The CDR3 DNA reads as TGTGCCAGCGTTAGAGAGTTGAACACTGAAGCTTTCTTT. Protein product: CASVRELNTEAFF.

This sequence joins TRBV28 and TRBJ1-2, with D maybe TRBD1 (6 bases). The CDR3 length is 13 residues. Per germline, CDR1 MDHEN and CDR2 SYDVKM. The V gene lost 10 bases and the J gene lost 7 bases, with 19 bases spanning the gap. CDR3 sequence (DNA): TGTGCCACCCAAGGGCGGGGGGCGAGTGGCTACACCTTC. Its protein is CATQGRGASGYTF.

The J gene is TRBJ1-5, the V gene TRBV6-1; weak D call: TRBD1 (5 bases). V dropped 4 bases and J dropped 2 bases, with 15 bases sitting between them. Germline lookup yields CDR1 MNHNS and CDR2 SASEGT. The length of the CDR3 is 16 residues. CDR3 amino acids: CASSGGLGGGNQPQHF. The DNA of the CDR3 is TGTGCCAGCAGTGGGGGGTTAGGAGGGGGCAATCAGCCCCAGCATTTT.

This sequence joins TRBV19 and TRBJ1-1; unclear D gene. This CDR3 comprises 14 residues. Germline V gene sequence: CDR1 LNHDA, CDR2 SQIVND (reference sequence). Deletions cut 2 bases from V and 0 bases from J, with 7 bases between. CDR3 amino acids: CASSISPLNTEAFF. CDR3 DNA: TGTGCCAGTAGTATAAGCCCGTTGAACACTGAAGCTTTCTTT.

The chain is built from TRBV3-1 (or the pseudogene TRBV3-2) and TRBJ2-7; 7 nucleotides match TRBD1. Per the germline V gene, CDR1 is LGHDT and CDR2 is YNNKEL (reference sequence). Unmatched junction bases numbered 5, after V lost 5 bases and J lost 7 bases. CDR3 size: 12 residues. This CDR3 is CASSSPRGEQYF. CDR3 nucleotide sequence: TGTGCCAGCAGCTCCCCCAGGGGGGAGCAGTACTTC.

The chain links TRBV6-5 to TRBJ2-1, with D possibly being TRBD1 (6 bases). This CDR3 has 15 residues. With 6 bases removed from V and 4 bases from J, the gap between germline ends came to 16 bases. Per the germline V gene, CDR1 is MNHEY and CDR2 is SVGAGI. The CDR3 bases are TGTGCCAGCAGAGGGGGATCCGTAGGATACAATGAGCAGTTCTTC. Amino acid sequence: CASRGGSVGYNEQFF.

About this clone: A read error may produce the germline difference seen at one junction end. As DNA, the CDR3 is TGTGCCATCAGTGTGAAGCCCTTT. It is translated as CAISVKPF. The rearrangement uses TRBV10-3 and TRBJ1-5; D ambiguous. This CDR3 comprises 8 residues. From germline, CDR1 is ENHRY and CDR2 SYGVKD.

The chain is built from TRBV5-1 and TRBJ1-4; a weak D match, TRBD1 (5 bases). The CDR3 consists of 14 residues. Looked up from germline, CDR1 is SGHRS and CDR2 is YFSETQ. V was clipped by 2 bases and J by 4 bases, with 9 bases between them. The CDR3 loop reads CASSFGGYNEKLFF. DNA of the CDR3: TGCGCCAGCAGCTTCGGGGGTTATAATGAAAAACTGTTTTTT.

The chain recombines TRBV20-1 with TRBJ1-4; no reliable D call. This CDR3 comprises 13 residues. The germline V gene has CDR1 DFQATT and CDR2 SNEGSKA (reference sequence). Trimming stripped 3 bases from V and 4 bases from J, with 9 bases between. In DNA form, the CDR3 reads TGCAGTGCTAGTTCGGTGATTAATGAAAAACTGTTTTTT. It specifies CSASSVINEKLFF.